Given below is one TCR beta chain in context. The clone's antigen remains unknown. Per-base quality was not reported, and no clone a single base away is much larger than it. CDR1 is given as KGHDR and CDR2 as SFDVKD, both from the germline V gene. The cysteine opens and the phenylalanine closes a CDR3 of 16 amino acids. The kept DNA is CDR3 alone, 48 bases in frame from the first base. For repertoire sequencing, TCR beta CDR3 regions were amplified from RNA transcripts. The first round of RT-PCR was done with HTBI primers and the Qiagen OneStep RT-PCR kit, and was followed by a second round of multiplex PCR, then size selection and purification. Libraries were sequenced on an Illumina HiSeq2000 using paired-end 100 bp reads. From the authors' description of their analysis: SOAPnuke was used to process the reads, removing any read that contained adapters or uncalled bases, had a mean Phred below 15, or lacked an exact match to the constant primer or identifier. High-quality paired reads were merged with COPE v1.2.5. Each unique nucleotide sequence was treated as a clonotype, and MiTCR v1.1 was used to align the clonotypes to the IMGT TRB V, D and J references. Analysis was restricted to V-J combinations with a frequency above 0.0001, which covered roughly 99% of repertoires. For each V-J combination, a TCR clonal expansion and chaos score was defined as the ratio of F50 clonal expansion to chaos observed in the TCRdist matrix. Welch's t-statistics and random forest were used to narrow the features down to around 12 V-J combinations, which were then fed into a naive Bayes classifier. The similarity between thyroid and blood repertoires was quantified using the Morisita-Horn index. In-frame beta chains were kept once TCRdb had trimmed the public reads at Q25 with fastp and called clones with MiXCR. For every CDR3 protein sequence, its rows merge into one entry that carries the most common genes and DNA. The V and J calls, along with clone size, are taken from TCRdb and not from the paper's own processing. This sample holds some 750,000 distinct CDR3 sequences; 35% to 50% were observed only once. The ten largest account for about 40% of the sample.

The data were obtained in a study of Graves' ophthalmopathy and Graves' hyperthyroidism (dated by TCRdb to about 2018). About the study as a whole: Peripheral blood was collected at initial diagnosis, before any treatment. T-cell repertoires of thyroid tissue and blood were compared in five or six hyperthyroidism patients. In total, over 130 blood samples were TCR-sequenced: 40 to 45 ophthalmopathy, 80 or so hyperthyroidism and roughly 17 hyperthyroidism-to-ophthalmopathy patients. The study used TCR beta repertoire signatures to distinguish Graves' ophthalmopathy from Graves' hyperthyroidism and to predict progression to ophthalmopathy. An independent validation cohort comprised 18 hyperthyroidism patients and roughly 15 patients who later progressed from hyperthyroidism to ophthalmopathy. Following sample collection, hyperthyroidism patients were given methimazole at a starting dose of 30 mg daily, and ophthalmopathy patients were given high-dose intravenous methylprednisolone. To explore V-J signatures that distinguish ophthalmopathy from hyperthyroidism, a discovery set of about 99 patients was enrolled, made up of 43 with ophthalmopathy and under 65 with stable hyperthyroidism.

Here is what the overall study found, with its caveats: In validation, the model predicted ophthalmopathy progression with about 71% sensitivity and about 77% specificity; about a dozen predicted patients were CT-confirmed with GO in a median of around 6 months. In cross-validation, the 13-signature model distinguished ophthalmopathy from stable hyperthyroidism with roughly 90% sensitivity and roughly 81% specificity, and in the test set the corresponding values were about 80% and 75%. Most of the expanded thyroid clonotypes with a frequency above 0.001 were also detected in blood, and it was suggested that the thyroid immune response may be reflected by blood repertoires. No statistical method was used to predetermine the sample size, and group allocation was not hidden from the investigators.

Ophthalmopathy patients had moderately to severely active disease, Clinical Activity Score of at least 3, NOSPECS grade of at least 4, and disease duration under 3 months. Patients were excluded if they had other autoimmune diseases, uncontrolled infections, pregnancy or lactation. Clinical symptoms, serum thyroxine, TRAb, thyroid ultrasound and orbital computed tomography were used for diagnosis. Ficoll-Paque density gradient centrifugation was used to isolate PBMCs from approximately 10 ml of fresh peripheral blood. Total RNA was extracted using Trizol reagent, and RNA quality was checked on an Agilent 2100 Bioanalyzer.

The sample consisted of peripheral blood. The V and J segments used are TRBV24-1 and TRBJ2-5, with 11 junctional bases fitting TRBD2. The end of the DNA is better explained by TRBJ2-1, so the J call may be wrong. The sequence was obtained from an adult man with Graves' ophthalmopathy. The CDR3 corresponds to CATSALGTSGYNEQFF. The base sequence is TGTGCCACCAGTGCACTAGGGACTAGCGGTTACAATGAGCAGTTCTTC.